What follows is one T cell receptor beta chain and its context. This CDR3 has 16 amino acids. The ends lost 1 base at V and 7 bases at J; junction bases unmatched: 10. Germline CDR1 SGHTA, CDR2 FQGNSA. Repertoires were generated with immunoSEQ multiplex PCR, while TCRdb's copy carries only in-frame clones and drops some. Here the sample spans 80,000 or so clones, roughly 89% being singletons. The data belong to a study of blood T cell repertoires in COVID-19. Material: peripheral blood. The chain is built from TRBV7-2 and TRBJ2-7, with 10 bases lining up with TRBD2. This clonotype was obtained from a woman aged 45-65 years in a cohort sampled during active COVID-19. The DNA for the CDR3 is TGTGCCAGCAGCTTAGTCTTAGCGGGGGGCCCGGATGAGCAGTACTTC. Translating it yields CASSLVLAGGPDEQYF. The variable domain in full, completed from reference TRBV7-2 and TRBJ2-7, reads GAGVSQSPSNKVTEKGKDVELRCDPISGHTALYWYRQSLGQGLEFLIYFQGNSAPDKSGLPSDRFSAERTGGSVSTLTIQRTQQEDSAVYLCASSLVLAGGPDEQYFGPGTRLTVT.